This T cell receptor (beta chain) was documented in a study of T cell repertoires in cytomegalovirus infection. Study context: Public TCR beta signature analysis indicated the presence of both CMV infection and matching HLA type. Study-level points and caveats: HLA-C-restricted CMV clonotypes gave the most frequent clonotype in two of eight donors.

From the reads, TCRdb called clonotypes with MiXCR, one entry per CDR3 protein. The sample records 560,000 or so distinct CDR3 sequences, about 15% being singletons. The sample holds many counts of this clonotype. Its cognate antigen is unknown. The germline gives CDR1 SGHTA, CDR2 FQGNSA. With 4 bases clipped from V and 9 bases from J, the junction kept 9 bases outside the gene matches. The CDR3 covers 14 residues. The rearrangement links TRBV7-2 to TRBJ2-1; 7 nucleotides align to TRBD2. Sequenced: CD8+ T cells from PBMCs. The clonotype was recovered from a human donor in good health (CMV status not recorded). Some clones in this sample may be carry-over from other donors' samples. The CDR3: CASSSGLVKFEQFF. The CDR3 DNA is TGTGCCAGCAGCTCCGGACTAGTAAAGTTTGAGCAGTTCTTC.